The 5 T cell receptor beta chains listed next were all sequenced from one sample in a study of blood T cells in healthy people across ages. The use of a sample-barcoded 5' primer and a J-beta primer mix characterized a second PCR of roughly 7 to 12 cycles. TCRdb recomputed calls from the 5' RACE reads with MiXCR, one row per CDR3 protein. The repertoire holds about 970,000 distinct CDR3 sequences, with 51% as singletons. The sample was blood. These receptors were collected from a woman aged 55-70 years in good health.

About this clonotype: The junction differs from germline at one of its ends, possibly a read error. The chain couples TRBV5-6 to TRBJ1-4; D is unclear. The CDR3 consists of 14 residues. Germline V gene data show CDR1 as SGHDT and CDR2 as YYEEEE. The CDR3 DNA reads TGTGTCAGCAGCTATATTTCAACTAATGAAAAACTGTTTTTT. Encoded protein: CVSSYISTNEKLFF. The full variable domain, in which reference TRBV5-6 and TRBJ1-4 provide the parts outside the CDR3, is DAGVTQSPTHLIKTRGQQVTLRCSPKSGHDTVSWYQQALGQGPQFIFQYYEEEERQRGNFPDRFSGHQFPNYSSELNVNALLLGDSALYLCVSSYISTNEKLFFGSGTQLSVL.

As for this clonotype: A read error may account for a junction end that differs from germline. The chain links TRBV7-2 to TRBJ1-2; D unclear. CDR3 length equals 14 residues. Per the germline V gene, CDR1 is SGHTA and CDR2 is FQGNSA. The CDR3 nucleotides are TGTGTCAGCAGCAAAAGAGAGGAGGGTTATGGCTACACCTTC. Encoded protein: CVSSKREEGYGYTF.

This chain uses TRBV12-3 or TRBV12-4 with TRBJ1-5; D gene unclear. There are 14 residues in the CDR3. V shed 2 bases and J shed 11 bases, with 16 bases lying between them. CDR3 coding DNA: TGTGCCAGCAGTTTAAGGTCAGGCGAATCGGCCCAGCATTTT. Translated, it gives CASSLRSGESAQHF.

V and J are TRBV4-1 and TRBJ2-7; 12 nucleotides agree with TRBD2. The CDR3 loop spans 15 amino acids. With 6 bases clipped from V and 4 bases from J, the junction kept 7 bases outside the gene matches. CDR1 is MGHRA and CDR2 is YSYEKL in the germline V gene. The CDR3 nucleotides are TGCGCCAGCAGACTAGCGGGAGGTGGGACATACGAGCAGTACTTC. Translation: CASRLAGGGTYEQYF.

The V and J genes are TRBV2 and TRBJ2-5; D gene unclear. The CDR3 has 14 amino acids. In germline, CDR1 is SNHLY, CDR2 FYNNEI. Trimming took 5 bases from V and 0 from J, leaving 10 bases between them. The DNA for the CDR3 is TGTGCCAGCAGTTACTTGGCTTACCAAGAGACCCAGTACTTC. This encodes CASSYLAYQETQYF.